This TCR beta chain comes out of a study of T-cell memory formation after mild COVID-19. The CDR3 is 16 amino acids. Germline loops: CDR1 SGDLS, CDR2 YYNGEE. The V end lost 0 bases, the J end lost 0 bases, and 9 bases lay between the germline ends. TCRdb processed the 5' RACE reads anew with MiXCR; each CDR3 protein has one entry. This sample has around 83,000 distinct CDR3 sequences; 20% to 25% occur once, and the top ten carry less than 55%. The chain uses TRBV9 and TRBJ1-4; D unclear. This TCR came from a man aged 18 to 35 who had mild COVID-19 (a few samples of this study predate the infection). Cell type and time point are not known. Sequencing was carried out using PBMCs or a T cell subset sorted from them (not recorded which). The CDR3 here is CASSVVPGATNEKLFF. The CDR3 nucleotides are TGTGCCAGCAGCGTAGTCCCAGGAGCAACTAATGAAAAACTGTTTTTT. The full variable domain, completed using reference TRBV9 and TRBJ1-4, is DSGVTQTPKHLITATGQRVTLRCSPRSGDLSVYWYQQSLDQGLQFLIQYYNGEERAKGNILERFSAQQFPDLHSELNLSSLELGDSALYFCASSVVPGATNEKLFFGSGTQLSVL.